The T cell receptor beta chain described here comes from a study of beta chain features in type 1 diabetes. With respect to this clone: The antigen is not known.

TCRB transcripts that were expressed got sequenced, as all of the isolated RNA had been reverse transcribed. Measured with immunoSEQ multiplex PCR; TCRdb has only the in-frame clones, and not every one. The sample lists around 58,000 clones, around three fifths seen once, with about 2.2% in the top ten. Findings and limits, study-wide: For Type 1 diabetes patients, all four CD4+ subsets carried TCRB CDR3s that were moderately but significantly shorter.

Sequencing was carried out using Tregs from blood. This TCR derives from a woman between 18 and 30 years old in good health.

DNA of the CDR3: TGTGCCAGCAGCTTGGGGACTGGACCCTACAATGAGCAGTTCTTC. It specifies CASSLGTGPYNEQFF. The V call is TRBV5-4, the J call TRBJ2-1, with a tentative D call TRBD2 (5 bases). Germline CDR1 reads SGHNT; CDR2 reads YYREEE (reference sequence). The CDR3 has 15 amino acids. The ends were cut back, 0 bases at V and 2 bases at J, with 9 bases in the middle.